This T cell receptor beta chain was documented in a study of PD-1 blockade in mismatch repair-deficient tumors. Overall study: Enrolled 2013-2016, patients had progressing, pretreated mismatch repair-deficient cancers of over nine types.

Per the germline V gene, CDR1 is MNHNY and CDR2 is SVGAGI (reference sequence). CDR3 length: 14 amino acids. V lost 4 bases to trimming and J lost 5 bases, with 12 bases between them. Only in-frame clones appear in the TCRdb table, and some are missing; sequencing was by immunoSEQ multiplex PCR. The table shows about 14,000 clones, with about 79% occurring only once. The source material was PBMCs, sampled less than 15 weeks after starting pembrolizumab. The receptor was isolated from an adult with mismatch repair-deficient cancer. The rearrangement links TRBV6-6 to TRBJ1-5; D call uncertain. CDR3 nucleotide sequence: TGTGCCAGCAGTTTGTTAGATCGCGATCAGCCCCAGCATTTT. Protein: CASSLLDRDQPQHF.